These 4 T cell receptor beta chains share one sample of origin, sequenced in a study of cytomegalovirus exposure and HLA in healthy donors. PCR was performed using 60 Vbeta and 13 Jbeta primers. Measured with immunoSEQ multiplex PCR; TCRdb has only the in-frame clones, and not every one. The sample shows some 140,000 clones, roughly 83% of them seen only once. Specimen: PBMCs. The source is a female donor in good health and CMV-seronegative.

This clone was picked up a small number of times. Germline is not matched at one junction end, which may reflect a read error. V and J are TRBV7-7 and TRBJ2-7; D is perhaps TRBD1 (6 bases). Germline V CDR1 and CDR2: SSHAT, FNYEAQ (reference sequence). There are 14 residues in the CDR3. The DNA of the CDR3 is TGTGCTAGCAGCTCGTCCCAGGGGTGGGGCGAGCAGTACTTC. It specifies CASSSSQGWGEQYF.

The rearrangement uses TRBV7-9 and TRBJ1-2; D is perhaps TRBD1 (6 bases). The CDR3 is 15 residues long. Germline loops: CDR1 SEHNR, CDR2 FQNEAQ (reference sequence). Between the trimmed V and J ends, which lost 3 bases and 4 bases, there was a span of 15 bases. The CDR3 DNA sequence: TGTGCCAGCAGCTTTGAAAACAGGGATATCTATGGCTACACCTTC. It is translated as CASSFENRDIYGYTF.

CDR3 coding DNA: TGTGCCAGCAGCAGGGACAGGGGGGTCAATGAGCAGTTCTTC. This gives the protein CASSRDRGVNEQFF. The chain has TRBV5-4 and TRBJ2-1; 11 bases agree with TRBD1. This CDR3 is 14 amino acids long. Germline V gene lookup returns CDR1 SGHNT and CDR2 YYREEE (reference sequence). The junction had 3 bases not matched to a gene; V was cut back by 4 bases and J by 6 bases.

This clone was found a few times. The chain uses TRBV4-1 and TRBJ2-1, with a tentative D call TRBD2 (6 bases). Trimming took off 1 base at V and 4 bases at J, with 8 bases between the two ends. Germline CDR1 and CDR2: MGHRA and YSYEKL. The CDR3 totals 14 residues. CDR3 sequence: CASSQVGGYNEQFF. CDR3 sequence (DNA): TGCGCCAGCAGCCAAGTCGGGGGATACAATGAGCAGTTCTTC.